Following are 26 T cell receptor beta chains from one sample sequenced in a study of blood T cells in healthy people across ages (dated by TCRdb to the mid-2010s). The method was 5' RACE. Sequencing was carried out with an Illumina HiSeq 2500. A second PCR of roughly 7 to 11 cycles was performed with a sample-barcoded 5' primer and a J-beta primer mix. TCRdb cleaned the public reads at Q25 with fastp, built clones with MiXCR and kept in-frame beta chains. Rows with a matching CDR3 protein are joined into one entry that keeps the most common DNA and genes. For this sample there are 590,000 or so distinct CDR3 sequences; about 28% appear just once. The ten largest make up 15% to 17% of the sample. Sequenced input: blood. The receptors shown here come from a woman older than 75 in good health.

This clonotype was observed many times. The V gene is TRBV5-1, the J gene TRBJ2-7; 7 bases map to TRBD1. There are 20 residues in the CDR3. V lost 4 bases to trimming and J lost 2 bases; unmatched junction nucleotides: 24. Germline assignment: CDR1 SGHRS and CDR2 YFSETQ. The CDR3 loop is CASSPGLGRGSATLAYEQYF. CDR3 bases: TGCGCCAGCAGCCCCGGTTTAGGCAGGGGGAGTGCCACCCTTGCCTACGAGCAGTACTTC. The whole variable domain, remainder taken from reference TRBV5-1 and TRBJ2-7, is KAGVTQTPRYLIKTRGQQVTLSCSPISGHRSVSWYQQTPGQGLQFLFEYFSETQRNKGNFPGRFSGRQFSNSRSEMNVSTLELGDSALYLCASSPGLGRGSATLAYEQYFGPGTRLTVT.

This clonotype has more than one count but fewer than ten. The chain carries TRBV20-1 and TRBJ1-3; no firm D call. The CDR3 consists of 12 residues. The V end lost 6 bases, the J end lost 1 base, and 7 bases lay between the germline ends. Germline CDR1 reads DFQATT; CDR2 reads SNEGSKA (reference sequence). CDR3 in amino acids: CSAGFSGNTIYF. In DNA, the CDR3 is TGCAGTGCCGGGTTTTCTGGAAACACCATATATTTT.

V is TRBV6-4 and J is TRBJ2-3; the D gene could be TRBD1 or TRBD2 (6 bases each). CDR3 size: 15 residues. Trimming took off 6 bases at V and 0 bases at J, with 13 bases between the two ends. CDR1 is MRHNA, CDR2 SNTAGT, per germline. CDR3 residues: CASSAGAGSTDTQYF. CDR3 nucleotide sequence: TGTGCCAGCAGCGCAGGGGCGGGGAGCACAGATACGCAGTATTTT.

This clonotype was seen repeatedly, ten times or more. The chain combines TRBV7-2 with TRBJ2-7; no clear D gene. The CDR3 has 13 amino acids. Germline V gives CDR1 SGHTA, CDR2 FQGNSA. V lost 3 bases and J lost 2, with 8 bases in between. CDR3 DNA sequence: TGTGCCAGCAGCTTCCGACAAACCTACGAGCAGTACTTC. The encoded protein is CASSFRQTYEQYF.

This chain uses TRBV11-2 with TRBJ2-1; D might be TRBD1 (6 bases). V shed 5 bases and J shed 0 bases, with 11 bases lying between them. Germline V CDR1 and CDR2: SGHAT, FQNNGV. The CDR3 loop spans 15 amino acids. The CDR3 nucleotides are TGTGCCAGCAGCCTACAGGGTAACTCCTACAATGAGCAGTTCTTC. It encodes CASSLQGNSYNEQFF.

Concerning this clonotype: This could be a read error, since a much larger clone is one nucleotide away. This chain connects TRBV7-2 to TRBJ1-6; D possibly corresponds to TRBD1 (5 bases). CDR1 is SGHTA, CDR2 FQGNSA, per germline. This CDR3 is 13 amino acids long. Trimming removed 5 bases from V and 9 bases from J, with 11 bases in between. CDR3 loop: CASSAEGCSPLHF. The CDR3, as DNA: TGTGCCAGCAGCGCCGAGGGGTGTTCACCCCTCCACTTT.

This clonotype has a handful of counts. CDR3 nucleotide sequence: TGTGCCATCAGTGCCGGACAGGGAAAAGCTTTCTTT. It is translated as CAISAGQGKAFF. This rearrangement joins TRBV10-3 to TRBJ1-1; 8 nucleotides line up with TRBD1. The CDR3 sequence is 12 residues long. V lost 4 bases, J lost 9 bases, and 4 bases stayed unmatched. Germline lookup yields CDR1 ENHRY and CDR2 SYGVKD.

The chain joins TRBV7-3 to TRBJ2-1; 8 nucleotides match TRBD2. The V segment lost 5 bases and the J segment 5 bases; nucleotides outside the gene matches: 17. CDR1 SGHTA and CDR2 FQGTGA come from the germline V gene. This CDR3 contains 18 residues. CDR3 nucleotide sequence: TGTGCCAGCAGCCCCACCGGATTCGCGGGGGGTCGAAACAATGAGCAGTTCTTC. Translated, it gives CASSPTGFAGGRNNEQFF.

There are many counts of this clonotype. CDR3 nucleotides: TGCAGTGCTACTTGGGGAACAGATACGCAGTATTTT. Translation gives CSATWGTDTQYF. The genes are TRBV20-1 and TRBJ2-3, with D unresolved. V was clipped by 4 bases and J by 3 bases, with 8 bases between them. Per the germline V gene, CDR1 is DFQATT and CDR2 is SNEGSKA (reference sequence). The length of the CDR3 is 12 residues.

The gene calls are TRBV19 and TRBJ2-7; D remains ambiguous. The CDR3 consists of 11 residues. In germline, CDR1 is LNHDA, CDR2 SQIVND (reference sequence). V lost 4 bases and J 6 bases, leaving 7 bases between the germline ends. The CDR3 DNA is TGTGCCAGTAGTAATCTGGCCGAGCAGTACTTC. Residues: CASSNLAEQYF.

This clonotype has a count of ten or more. The chain is built from TRBV7-9 and TRBJ1-2, with a tentative D call TRBD1 (5 bases). The V gene's germline CDR1 is SEHNR and CDR2 FQNEAQ (reference sequence). The CDR3 spans 15 residues. Trimming took 6 bases from V and 2 from J, leaving 16 bases between them. The CDR3: CASRPAVGGNYGYTF. The CDR3 nucleotides are TGTGCCAGCAGGCCCGCCGTTGGGGGAAACTATGGCTACACCTTC.

The chain uses TRBV5-1 and TRBJ2-7; D is undetermined. The V gene lost 0 bases and the J gene lost 5 bases, with 12 bases spanning the gap. The germline gives CDR1 SGHRS, CDR2 YFSETQ. The CDR3 length is 14 residues. The CDR3 region has the DNA TGCGCCAGCAGCTTGGAAGGACGGCCCAACGAGCAGTACTTC. This codes for CASSLEGRPNEQYF.

This clonotype has at least ten counts. In DNA form, the CDR3 reads TGTGCCAGCAGCTCGACCGGGACAGGGGTACACGAGCAGTACTTC. Its protein is CASSSTGTGVHEQYF. The V call is TRBV7-2, the J call TRBJ2-7; 10 positions match TRBD1. The CDR3 has 15 residues. The trim removed 4 bases at V and 5 bases at J, leaving 8 bases unmatched. Germline lookup yields CDR1 SGHTA and CDR2 FQGNSA.

There are a few counts of this clonotype. The J gene is TRBJ2-1, the V gene TRBV3-1; weak D call: TRBD2 (7 bases). The J call may be in error: the DNA end matches TRBJ2-7 better. The CDR3 is 14 residues long. CDR1 and CDR2 (germline): LGHDT, YNNKEL (reference sequence). In DNA, the CDR3 is TGTGCCAGCAGCCAACTTGGGGGGGACAATGAGCAGTACTTC. Translating it yields CASSQLGGDNEQYF.

For this clonotype: A much larger clonotype is one base distant, so this may be a read error. This rearrangement joins TRBV20-1 to TRBJ1-2; D gene uncertain. This CDR3 comprises 14 residues. The germline V gene encodes CDR1 DFQATT and CDR2 SNEGSKA (reference sequence). DNA of the CDR3: TGCGGTTCCTTTTCCAGAGGGCATAACTATGGCTACACCTTC. Protein sequence: CGSFSRGHNYGYTF.

The chain joins TRBV5-1 to TRBJ2-5; D ambiguous. The J call is uncertain, as TRBJ2-1 better fits the DNA end. The CDR3 is 11 residues long. Germline V gives CDR1 SGHRS, CDR2 YFSETQ. The CDR3 reads CASSEQETQFF. The CDR3 DNA sequence: TGCGCCAGCAGCGAACAAGAGACCCAGTTCTTC.

There are many counts of this clonotype. The CDR3 loop reads CASKERGSSYEQYF. CDR3 coding DNA: TGTGCCAGCAAGGAGAGGGGGAGCTCCTACGAGCAGTACTTC. The chain uses TRBV27 and TRBJ2-7, with D possibly matching TRBD1 (6 bases). With 7 bases removed from V and 0 bases from J, the gap between germline ends came to 13 bases. The CDR3 spans 14 residues. Per germline, CDR1 MNHEY and CDR2 SMNVEV (reference sequence).

Remarks on this clonotype: One end of the junction is discordant with germline, which a read error may explain. The V and J genes are TRBV30 and TRBJ1-1; unclear D gene. The CDR3 totals 13 residues. Per germline, CDR1 GTSNPN and CDR2 SVGIG (reference sequence). CDR3 in amino acids: CARSVYKNTEAFF. In DNA, the CDR3 is TGTGCCAGGAGTGTATACAAGAACACTGAAGCTTTCTTT.

About this clonotype itself: A much larger clone differs by one base, so this may be a read error. The chain recombines TRBV3-1 with TRBJ2-1; 8 bases are a match to TRBD2. The length of the CDR3 is 16 residues. Trimming removed 1 base from V and 6 bases from J; junction bases left unmatched: 8. Germline CDR1 reads LGHDT; CDR2 reads YNNKEL (reference sequence). CDR3 in DNA: TGTGCCAGCAGCCAAGGAGTTAGCGGGGCGGGCAATGAGCAGTTCTTC. Translating gives CASSQGVSGAGNEQFF.

This clonotype appeared many times. The V call is TRBV7-9, the J call TRBJ1-4; D perhaps matches TRBD1 (5 bases). V lost 3 bases to trimming and J lost 10 bases, with 6 bases between them. CDR1 and CDR2 from the germline V gene are SEHNR and FQNEAQ (reference sequence). The CDR3 is made up of 11 amino acids. This CDR3 reads CASSFGGKLFF. CDR3 nucleotides: TGTGCCAGCAGCTTCGGGGGAAAACTGTTTTTT. Together with reference TRBV7-9 and TRBJ1-4, the CDR3 gives the full variable domain: DTGVSQNPRHKITKRGQNVTFRCDPISEHNRLYWYRQTLGQGPEFLTYFQNEAQLEKSRLLSDRFSAERPKGSFSTLEIQRTEQGDSAMYLCASSFGGKLFFGSGTQLSVL.

This chain connects TRBV30 to TRBJ2-1; a possible D gene is TRBD2 (5 bases). The CDR3 runs to 15 residues. Germline V gene data show CDR1 as GTSNPN and CDR2 as SVGIG (reference sequence). V lost 0 bases to trimming and J lost 2 bases, with 11 bases between them. The CDR3 nucleotides read TGTGCCTGGAGTGTAAGAGGGAAGCCCTACAATGAGCAGTTCTTC. It translates to CAWSVRGKPYNEQFF.

On this clonotype: This may stem from a read error, because a much larger clone lies one nucleotide away. The V call is TRBV9, the J call TRBJ2-1; a possible D gene is TRBD2 (6 bases). The DNA end favors TRBJ2-7, so the J call may be wrong. This CDR3 comprises 16 residues. The germline CDR1 and CDR2 sequences are SGDLS and YYNGEE. The CDR3 region has the DNA TGTGCCAGCAGCCCCCATGCGGGGAGCTCCTACAATGAGCAGTACTTC. Residues: CASSPHAGSSYNEQYF.

This clonotype was detected ten times or more. CDR3 nucleotide sequence: TGTGCCAGCAGCTTACGGGGGACTACCTTCGGCTCCTACAATGAGCAGTTCTTC. It is translated as CASSLRGTTFGSYNEQFF. V gene TRBV7-2 combines with J gene TRBJ2-1; 7 bases are a match to TRBD2. V lost 2 bases and J lost 0; bases outside the gene matches: 10. Germline CDR1 is SGHTA and CDR2 is FQGNSA. The CDR3 totals 18 residues.

In its sample, this clonotype was seen many times. The chain uses TRBV10-3 and TRBJ2-1; 7 positions agree with TRBD1. V lost 3 bases and J lost 0; bases outside the gene matches: 2. The CDR3 loop spans 15 amino acids. Germline V gene data show CDR1 as ENHRY and CDR2 as SYGVKD. CDR3 in amino acids: CAISDSGGSYNEQFF. The CDR3 DNA is TGTGCCATCAGTGACTCAGGGGGCTCCTACAATGAGCAGTTCTTC.

As regards this clonotype: A much larger clone lies a single base off, so this may be a read error. It is likely a read error, because the conserved phenylalanine at the end of the CDR3 is missing. The chain has TRBV24-1 and TRBJ2-7; 8 bases are a match to TRBD1. V shed 6 bases, J shed 6 bases, and the junction held 6 bases outside the gene matches. Germline assignment: CDR1 KGHDR and CDR2 SFDVKD. The CDR3 has 13 residues. This chain's CDR3 is CATSSGGKGEQYC. DNA for the CDR3: TGTGCCACCAGTTCAGGGGGCAAAGGCGAGCAGTACTGC.

This clonotype was detected ten times or more. This chain links TRBV29-1 with TRBJ2-3; TRBD2 is a possible D gene (5 bases). CDR3 size: 14 residues. Trimming shortened V by 0 bases and J by 2 bases, and 9 bases separated the two germline ends. Per germline, CDR1 SQVTM and CDR2 ANQGSEA. The CDR3 DNA is TGCAGCGTTGAAGACTCGGGGAACACAGATACGCAGTATTTT. Amino acids: CSVEDSGNTDTQYF.